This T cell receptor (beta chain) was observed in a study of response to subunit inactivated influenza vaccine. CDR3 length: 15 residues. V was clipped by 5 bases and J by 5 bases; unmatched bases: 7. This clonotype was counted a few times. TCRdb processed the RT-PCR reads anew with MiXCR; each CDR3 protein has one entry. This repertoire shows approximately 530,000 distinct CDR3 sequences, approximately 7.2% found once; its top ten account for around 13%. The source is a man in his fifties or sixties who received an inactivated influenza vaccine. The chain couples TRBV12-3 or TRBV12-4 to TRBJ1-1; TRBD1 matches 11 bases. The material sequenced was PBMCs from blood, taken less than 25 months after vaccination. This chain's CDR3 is CASSPRTGGLTEAFF. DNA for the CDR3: TGTGCCAGCAGTCCTCGGACAGGGGGCCTGACTGAAGCTTTCTTT.